A selection of T cell receptor beta chains follows, all from one sample in a study of blood T cells in healthy people across ages. From the 5' RACE reads, TCRdb called clonotypes with MiXCR, one entry per CDR3 protein. This sample carries under 2 million distinct CDR3 sequences, approximately 32% of them seen once, and the ten largest clones take around 10%. Material for sequencing was blood. The receptor source for this set is a woman in her thirties in good health. Both conserved end residues are part of each CDR3. The D gene is left open where the match is weak. Size tells how often a clone was seen (once, few, many) or the class of an expanded clone, and some rows leave it out.

J gene,D gene,clone size,V gene,CDR3 protein,CDR3 DNA
TRBJ1-1,-,few,TRBV19,CASISRGSGTEAFF,TGTGCCAGTATTTCAAGGGGGTCGGGCACTGAAGCTTTCTTT
TRBJ2-1,-,-,TRBV20-1,CSALVLHNEQFF,TGCAGTGCTTTGGTACTTCACAATGAGCAGTTCTTC
TRBJ1-2,-,-,TRBV5-1,CASSLADGNYGYTF,TGCGCCAGCAGCTTGGCGGACGGGAACTATGGCTACACCTTC
TRBJ2-7,TRBD1,few,TRBV14,CASSQPGGGEQYF,TGTGCCAGCAGCCAACCAGGGGGTGGGGAGCAGTACTTC
TRBJ2-7,-,-,TRBV30,CAWSVPQTGLAYEQYF,TGTGCCTGGAGTGTCCCTCAAACGGGCCTTGCCTACGAGCAGTACTTC
TRBJ1-4,-,-,TRBV18,CASSPGVNEKLFF,TGTGCCAGCTCACCAGGGGTTAATGAAAAACTGTTTTTT
TRBJ1-5,-,once,TRBV6-1,CASSEAGAGHQPQHF,TGTGCCAGCAGTGAAGCGGGGGCAGGTCATCAGCCCCAGCATTTT
TRBJ2-7,-,few,TRBV29-1,CSVVVDYEQYF,TGCAGCGTTGTGGTAGACTACGAGCAGTACTTC
TRBJ2-7,TRBD2,-,TRBV4-1,CASSQNPPGLAGGRGQYF,TGCGCCAGCAGCCAGAACCCGCCCGGACTAGCGGGAGGTCGGGGGCAGTACTTC
TRBJ2-7,-,many,TRBV5-1,CASRAGDSYEQYF,TGCGCCAGCAGGGCAGGAGACTCCTACGAGCAGTACTTC
TRBJ2-1,-,-,TRBV6-6,CASSWQGLGDEQFF,TGTGCCAGCAGTTGGCAGGGGCTTGGCGATGAGCAGTTCTTC
TRBJ2-1,TRBD2,-,TRBV6-5,CASSSFTGTRNSLGEQFF,TGTGCCAGCAGTTCCTTTACCGGGACTAGGAATAGCTTGGGTGAGCAGTTCTTC
TRBJ2-1,-,-,TRBV9,CAGSVSWTQDNEQFF,TGTGCCGGCAGCGTATCTTGGACTCAAGACAATGAGCAGTTCTTC
TRBJ2-3,TRBD2,-,TRBV5-1,CASSLAGRGSTDTQYF,TGCGCCAGCAGCTTGGCCGGGAGGGGGAGCACAGATACGCAGTATTTT
TRBJ2-1,-,-,TRBV28,CASSLMGGMNEQFF,TGTGCCAGCAGTTTGATGGGAGGCATGAATGAGCAGTTCTTC
TRBJ2-7,-,-,TRBV5-1,CASSLWGTGSYNEQYF,TGCGCCAGCAGCTTATGGGGGACCGGCTCCTACAATGAGCAGTACTTC
TRBJ2-7,TRBD2,-,TRBV20-1,CSARRGGHEQYF,TGCAGTGCTAGGCGGGGGGGGCACGAGCAGTACTTC
TRBJ2-1,-,few,TRBV4-1,CASSQHRVNEQFF,TGCGCCAGCAGCCAACACAGGGTTAATGAGCAGTTCTTC
TRBJ1-1,-,-,TRBV2,CASSDGTLEVEAFF,TGTGCCAGCAGTGATGGAACACTTGAAGTTGAAGCTTTCTTT
TRBJ2-5,-,-,TRBV20-1,CSASGGQEGETQYF,TGCAGTGCTAGTGGGGGTCAGGAAGGGGAGACCCAGTACTTC
TRBJ2-1,-,-,TRBV3-1,CASSQERSANEQFF,TGTGCCAGCAGCCAAGAACGCAGCGCCAATGAGCAGTTCTTC
TRBJ2-5,TRBD2,-,TRBV6-5,CASSYGLSGKKGRETQYF,TGTGCCAGCAGTTACGGCCTTAGCGGGAAAAAGGGTCGGGAGACCCAGTACTTC
TRBJ2-7,TRBD1,few,TRBV11-2,CASSSGQGVIDYEQYF,TGTGCCAGCAGCTCAGGACAGGGGGTAATTGACTACGAGCAGTACTTC
TRBJ2-3,TRBD1,many,TRBV5-1,CASSYGTASTDTQYF,TGCGCCAGCAGCTACGGGACAGCTAGCACAGATACGCAGTATTTT
TRBJ2-2,-,-,TRBV28,CASSLRINTGELFF,TGTGCCAGCAGTTTAAGAATAAACACCGGGGAGCTGTTTTTT
TRBJ2-3,TRBD2,-,TRBV27,CATREYTDTQYF,TGTGCCACGCGGGAGTACACAGATACGCAGTATTTT